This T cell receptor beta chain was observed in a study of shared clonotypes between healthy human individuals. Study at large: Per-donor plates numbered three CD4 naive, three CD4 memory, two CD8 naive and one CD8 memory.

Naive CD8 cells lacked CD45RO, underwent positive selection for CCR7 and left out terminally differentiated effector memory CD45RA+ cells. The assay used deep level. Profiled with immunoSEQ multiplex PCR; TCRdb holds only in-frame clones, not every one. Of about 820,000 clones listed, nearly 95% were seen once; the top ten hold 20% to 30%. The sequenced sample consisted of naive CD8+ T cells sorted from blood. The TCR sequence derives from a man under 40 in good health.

The CDR3 protein is CASSQPGSTSHGYTF. The DNA of the CDR3 is TGCGCCAGCAGCCAACCAGGATCTACGAGTCATGGCTACACCTTC. V is TRBV4-1 and J is TRBJ1-2, with D unclear. CDR3 length: 15 residues. V lost 2 bases to trimming and J lost 6 bases, with 16 bases between them. The germline gives CDR1 MGHRA, CDR2 YSYEKL.